Presented here are 17 T cell receptor beta chains from one specimen sequenced in a study of T cell responses to AZD1222 COVID-19 vaccine. Produced via immunoSEQ multiplex PCR; TCRdb's table is partial and in-frame only. The sample has 200,000 or so clones, approximately 90% seen once. Specimen: peripheral blood, collected on day 0 of AZD1222 vaccination. The origin of the receptors is an adult in good health.

The chain carries TRBV11-2 and TRBJ2-7, with a tentative D call TRBD1 (6 bases). CDR1 and CDR2 (germline): SGHAT, FQNNGV. This CDR3 is 14 amino acids long. Trimming removed 1 base at V and 7 bases at J, with 14 bases between. The CDR3 loop reads CASSLVPGVGEQYF. The CDR3 DNA reads TGTGCCAGCAGCTTAGTTCCAGGGGTGGGGGAGCAGTACTTC.

The V gene is TRBV6-5, the J gene TRBJ1-4, with D maybe TRBD1 (5 bases). Germline lookup yields CDR1 MNHEY and CDR2 SVGAGI. The CDR3 extends over 13 amino acids. V lost 2 bases and J lost 12, with 13 bases in between. The CDR3 sequence is CASSYGGGKQLFF. The CDR3 DNA reads TGTGCCAGCAGTTACGGGGGAGGGAAGCAACTGTTTTTT.

This chain connects TRBV9 to TRBJ2-7, with 9 bases matching TRBD1. Germline values: CDR1 SGDLS, CDR2 YYNGEE. The V and J ends lost 6 bases and 2 bases, in that order; junction bases with no gene match: 9. This CDR3 is 15 amino acids long. CDR3 region: CASTPDRGGAYEQYF. The DNA for the CDR3 is TGTGCCAGCACCCCAGACAGGGGGGGGGCCTACGAGCAGTACTTC.

The CDR3 is CASRSQGIGTEAFF. The CDR3 region has the DNA TGTGCCAGCAGGTCACAGGGAATTGGCACTGAAGCTTTCTTT. This chain links TRBV6-5 with TRBJ1-1; tentatively, D is TRBD1 (6 bases). There are 14 residues in the CDR3. Trimming pared 6 bases from V and 4 bases from J, leaving 15 bases between. The germline gives CDR1 MNHEY, CDR2 SVGAGI.

This clone was seen a handful of times. Other nucleotide sequences in the sample specify the same CDR3. This chain joins TRBV2 and TRBJ1-1, with 8 positions matching TRBD1. Germline V gives CDR1 SNHLY, CDR2 FYNNEI. V lost 4 bases and J lost 4; bases outside the gene matches: 2. CDR3 length: 13 residues. The CDR3 is CASSVGTGTEAFF. CDR3 coding DNA: TGTGCCAGCAGTGTCGGGACAGGCACTGAAGCTTTCTTT.

The V call is TRBV5-4, the J call TRBJ2-2, with a weak D call TRBD2 (6 bases). This CDR3 region has 16 residues. Deletions cut 6 bases from V and 3 bases from J, with 18 bases between. CDR1 and CDR2 from the germline V gene are SGHNT and YYREEE (reference sequence). The CDR3 DNA is TGTGCCAGCAAACGGGAGTTAGGAGGGGACACCGGGGAGCTGTTTTTT. This translates into CASKRELGGDTGELFF.

This clone has a handful of counts. This sequence joins TRBV19 and TRBJ2-1, with 11 bases identical to TRBD2. Trimming removed 3 bases from V and 7 bases from J; junction bases left unmatched: 5. The CDR3 is 15 residues long. The germline V gene has CDR1 LNHDA and CDR2 SQIVND (reference sequence). The CDR3 nucleotides read TGTGCCAGTAGTATCGGAACTAGCGGGAGTAATGAGCAGTTCTTC. Translated: CASSIGTSGSNEQFF.

The chain couples TRBV11-2 to TRBJ1-5; no firm D call. The CDR3 spans 13 residues. Trimming left V 0 bases short and J 5 bases short, with 5 bases between. Germline V gene sequence: CDR1 SGHAT, CDR2 FQNNGV. CDR3 amino acids: CASSLDQDQPQHF. CDR3 sequence (DNA): TGTGCCAGCAGCTTAGATCAGGATCAGCCCCAGCATTTT.

The gene calls are TRBV5-1 and TRBJ1-3, with TRBD1 matching 7 bases. V was pared by 4 bases and J by 1 base, with 11 bases of the junction left unmatched. Germline CDR1 SGHRS, CDR2 YFSETQ. The CDR3 is made up of 17 amino acids. The CDR3 coding sequence is TGCGCCAGCAGCCCTTCTCAACAGGGGACGTCTGGAAACACCATATATTTT. This encodes CASSPSQQGTSGNTIYF.

The rearrangement joins TRBV7-6 to TRBJ2-7; 11 nucleotides align to TRBD2. The CDR3 consists of 16 residues. The V gene's germline CDR1 is SGHVS and CDR2 FNYEAQ. Germline trimming cut 5 bases from V and 4 bases from J; bases unmatched to any gene: 10. CDR3 sequence: CASSPASGRSLYEQYF. In nucleotides, the CDR3 is TGTGCCAGCAGCCCAGCTAGCGGGAGGTCTTTATACGAGCAGTACTTC.

The V call is TRBV5-1, the J call TRBJ2-2; TRBD2 is a possible D gene (5 bases). This CDR3 region has 15 residues. V gave up 5 bases and J gave up 10 bases, with 21 bases separating them. Germline CDR1 is SGHRS and CDR2 is YFSETQ. The CDR3 region is CASRRELEVTAELFF. The CDR3 bases are TGCGCCAGCAGAAGGGAGCTAGAGGTGACTGCGGAGCTGTTTTTT. Looking up the rest from reference TRBV5-1 and TRBJ2-2 gives the full variable domain: KAGVTQTPRYLIKTRGQQVTLSCSPISGHRSVSWYQQTPGQGLQFLFEYFSETQRNKGNFPGRFSGRQFSNSRSEMNVSTLELGDSALYLCASRRELEVTAELFFGEGSRLTVL.

V and J are TRBV7-2 and TRBJ1-2; TRBD1 might be the D (6 bases). This CDR3 has 12 amino acids. The germline V gene has CDR1 SGHTA and CDR2 FQGNSA. The V and J ends lost 5 bases and 8 bases respectively, with 12 bases between them. This CDR3 is CASSRDQGGYTF. Here the CDR3 DNA reads TGTGCCAGCAGCCGGGACCAGGGGGGCTACACCTTC.

The V and J genes are TRBV28 and TRBJ1-2, with D uncertain. The CDR3 contains 14 residues. V shed 4 bases and J shed 0 bases, with 9 bases lying between them. Germline CDR1 and CDR2: MDHEN and SYDVKM. The CDR3 DNA follows: TGTGCCAGCAGTTATGGCCTTTCTAACTATGGCTACACCTTC. It translates to CASSYGLSNYGYTF.

V usage is TRBV7-2 and J usage is TRBJ1-3; possible D gene TRBD1, 5 bases. Trimming left V 4 bases short and J 0 bases short, with 13 bases between. CDR1 is SGHTA and CDR2 is FQGNSA in the germline V gene. This CDR3 has 16 residues. The CDR3 here is CASSSGPLPSGNTIYF. The DNA for the CDR3 is TGTGCCAGCAGCTCGGGACCCCTTCCCTCTGGAAACACCATATATTTT.

V is TRBV27 and J is TRBJ2-2; the match to TRBD2 covers 16 bases. Unmatched junction bases numbered 4, after V lost 3 bases and J lost 6 bases. This CDR3 contains 17 residues. Germline CDR1 MNHEY, CDR2 SMNVEV (reference sequence). As DNA, the CDR3 is TGTGCCAGCAGTTTCTCCGGGACTAGCGGGAGGGCCGGGGAGCTGTTTTTT. Its translation is CASSFSGTSGRAGELFF.

This clone was seen only once. The CDR3 DNA follows: TGCAGCGTTGGACTTTCCAATGAGCAGTTCTTC. This encodes CSVGLSNEQFF. The genes are TRBV29-1 and TRBJ2-1; no definite D call. CDR3 size: 11 residues. Trimming cost V 4 bases and J 6 bases, with 7 bases left between them. The germline V gene encodes CDR1 SQVTM and CDR2 ANQGSEA.

The V gene is TRBV6-5, the J gene TRBJ2-5; no clear D gene. Trimming cost V 2 bases and J 2 bases, with 6 bases left between them. The CDR3 has 13 residues. Germline CDR1 MNHEY, CDR2 SVGAGI. The chain's CDR3 is CASSYARQETQYF. CDR3 DNA sequence: TGTGCCAGCAGTTACGCCAGACAAGAGACCCAGTACTTC.